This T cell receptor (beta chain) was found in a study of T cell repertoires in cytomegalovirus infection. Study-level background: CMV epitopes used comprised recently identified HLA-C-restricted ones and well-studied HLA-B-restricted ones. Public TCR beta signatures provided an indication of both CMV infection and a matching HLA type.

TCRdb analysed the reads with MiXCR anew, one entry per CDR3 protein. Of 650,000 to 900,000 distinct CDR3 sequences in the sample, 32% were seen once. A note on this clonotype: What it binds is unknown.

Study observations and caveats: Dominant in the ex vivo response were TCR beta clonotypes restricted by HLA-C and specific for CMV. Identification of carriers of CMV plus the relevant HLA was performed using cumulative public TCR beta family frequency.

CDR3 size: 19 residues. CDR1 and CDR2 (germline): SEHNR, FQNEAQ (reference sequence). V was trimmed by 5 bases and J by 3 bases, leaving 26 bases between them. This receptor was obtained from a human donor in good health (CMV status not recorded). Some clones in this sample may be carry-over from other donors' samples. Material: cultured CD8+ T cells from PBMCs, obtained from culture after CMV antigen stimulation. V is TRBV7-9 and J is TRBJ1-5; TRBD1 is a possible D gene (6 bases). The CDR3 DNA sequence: TGTGCCAGCAGCCCAGGGGACCGGTCGGGGTCAACCCCCAATCAGCCCCAGCATTTT. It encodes CASSPGDRSGSTPNQPQHF. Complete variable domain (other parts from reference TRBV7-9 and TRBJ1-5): DTGVSQNPRHKITKRGQNVTFRCDPISEHNRLYWYRQTLGQGPEFLTYFQNEAQLEKSRLLSDRFSAERPKGSFSTLEIQRTEQGDSAMYLCASSPGDRSGSTPNQPQHFGDGTRLSIL.